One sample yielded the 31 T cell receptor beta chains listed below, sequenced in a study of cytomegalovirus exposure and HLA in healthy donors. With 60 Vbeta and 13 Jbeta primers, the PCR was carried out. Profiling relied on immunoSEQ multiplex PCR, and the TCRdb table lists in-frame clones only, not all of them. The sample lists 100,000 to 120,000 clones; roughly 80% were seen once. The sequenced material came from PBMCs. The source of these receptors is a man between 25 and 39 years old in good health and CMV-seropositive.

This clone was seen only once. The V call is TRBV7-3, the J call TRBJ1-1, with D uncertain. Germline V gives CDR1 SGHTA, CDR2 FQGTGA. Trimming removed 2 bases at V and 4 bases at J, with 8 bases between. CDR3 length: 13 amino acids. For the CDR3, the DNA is TGTGCCAGCAGCTTAGGCACGGGCACTGAAGCTTTCTTT. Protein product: CASSLGTGTEAFF.

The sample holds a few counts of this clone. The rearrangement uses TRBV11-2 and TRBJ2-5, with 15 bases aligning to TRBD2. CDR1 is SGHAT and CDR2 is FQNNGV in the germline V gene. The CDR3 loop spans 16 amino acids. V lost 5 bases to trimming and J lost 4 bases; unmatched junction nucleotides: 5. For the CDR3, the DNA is TGTGCCAGCAGCGTGGGGACTAGCGGGGGGAGAGAGACCCAGTACTTC. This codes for CASSVGTSGGRETQYF.

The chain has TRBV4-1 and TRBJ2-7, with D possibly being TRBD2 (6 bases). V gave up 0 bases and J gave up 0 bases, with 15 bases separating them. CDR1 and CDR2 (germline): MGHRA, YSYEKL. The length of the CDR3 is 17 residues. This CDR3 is CASSQEGVGDSSYEQYF. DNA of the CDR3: TGCGCCAGCAGCCAAGAGGGGGTGGGGGACTCCTCCTACGAGCAGTACTTC.

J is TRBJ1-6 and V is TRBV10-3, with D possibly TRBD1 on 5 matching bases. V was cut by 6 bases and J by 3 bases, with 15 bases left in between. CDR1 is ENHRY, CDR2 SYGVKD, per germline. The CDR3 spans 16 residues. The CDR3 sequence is CAISAGVWVYNSPLHF. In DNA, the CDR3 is TGTGCCATCAGCGCGGGGGTTTGGGTCTATAATTCACCCCTCCACTTT.

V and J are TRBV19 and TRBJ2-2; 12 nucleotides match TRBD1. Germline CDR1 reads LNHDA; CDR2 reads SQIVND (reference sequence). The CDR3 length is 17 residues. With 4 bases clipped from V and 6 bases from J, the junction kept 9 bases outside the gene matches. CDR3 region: CASSTIAGQGAAGELFF. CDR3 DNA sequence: TGTGCCAGTAGTACAATCGCGGGACAGGGGGCCGCCGGGGAGCTGTTTTTT.

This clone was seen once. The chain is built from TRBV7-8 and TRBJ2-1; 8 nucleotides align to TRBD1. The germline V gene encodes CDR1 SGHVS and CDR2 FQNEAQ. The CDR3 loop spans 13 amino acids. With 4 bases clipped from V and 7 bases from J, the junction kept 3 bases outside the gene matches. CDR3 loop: CASSWQGANEQFF. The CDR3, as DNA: TGTGCCAGCAGCTGGCAGGGGGCGAATGAGCAGTTCTTC.

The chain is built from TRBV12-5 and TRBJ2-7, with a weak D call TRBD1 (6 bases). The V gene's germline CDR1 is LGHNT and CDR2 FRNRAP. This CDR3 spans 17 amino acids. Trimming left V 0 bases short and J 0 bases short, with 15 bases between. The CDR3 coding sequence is TGTGCTAGTGGTTTGGTACTTCTACAGGGCCACTCCTACGAGCAGTACTTC. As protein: CASGLVLLQGHSYEQYF.

This chain's CDR3 is CASSSQTGPENTQYF. The CDR3 bases are TGTGCCAGCAGCTCCCAGACAGGGCCGGAGAATACGCAGTATTTT. This rearrangement joins TRBV7-3 to TRBJ2-3; 7 nucleotides agree with TRBD1. The CDR3 covers 15 residues. The ends lost 4 bases at V and 7 bases at J; junction bases unmatched: 11. Germline V CDR1 and CDR2: SGHTA, FQGTGA.

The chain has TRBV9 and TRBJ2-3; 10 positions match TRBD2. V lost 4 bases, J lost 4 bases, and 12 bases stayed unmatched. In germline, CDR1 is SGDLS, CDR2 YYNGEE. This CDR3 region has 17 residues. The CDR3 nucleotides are TGTGCCAGCAGCTTACAAAAGCGGGGGGGCCCCCCAGATACGCAGTATTTT. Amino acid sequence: CASSLQKRGGPPDTQYF.

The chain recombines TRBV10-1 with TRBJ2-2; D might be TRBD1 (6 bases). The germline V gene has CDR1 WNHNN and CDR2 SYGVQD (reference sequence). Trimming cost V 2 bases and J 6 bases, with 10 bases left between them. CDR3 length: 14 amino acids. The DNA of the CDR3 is TGCGCCAGCAGTGAGGCAGGGGATTCCGGGGAGCTGTTTTTT. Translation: CASSEAGDSGELFF.

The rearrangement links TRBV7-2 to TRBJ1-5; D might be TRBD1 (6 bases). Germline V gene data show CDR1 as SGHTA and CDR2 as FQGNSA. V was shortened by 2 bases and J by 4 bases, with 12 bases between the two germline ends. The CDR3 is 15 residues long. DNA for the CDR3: TGTGCCAGCAGCTTATCCACAGGGCAAAATCAGCCCCAGCATTTT. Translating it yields CASSLSTGQNQPQHF.

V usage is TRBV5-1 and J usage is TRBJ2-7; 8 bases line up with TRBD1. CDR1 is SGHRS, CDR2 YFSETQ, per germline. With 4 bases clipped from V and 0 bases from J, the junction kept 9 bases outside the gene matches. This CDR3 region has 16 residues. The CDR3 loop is CASSRTPTGGSYEQYF. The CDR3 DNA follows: TGCGCCAGCAGCCGAACCCCCACAGGGGGCTCCTACGAGCAGTACTTC.

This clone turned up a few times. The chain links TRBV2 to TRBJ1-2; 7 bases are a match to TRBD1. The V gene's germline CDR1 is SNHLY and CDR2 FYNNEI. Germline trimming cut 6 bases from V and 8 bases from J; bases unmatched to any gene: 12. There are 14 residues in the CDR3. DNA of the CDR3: TGTGCCAGCAGAGCGGAGATGACAGGGATAGGCTACACCTTC. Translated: CASRAEMTGIGYTF.

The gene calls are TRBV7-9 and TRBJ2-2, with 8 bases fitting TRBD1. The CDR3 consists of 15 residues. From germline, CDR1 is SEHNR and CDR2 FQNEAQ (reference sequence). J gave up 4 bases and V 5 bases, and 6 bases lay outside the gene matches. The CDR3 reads CASSPPDRATGELFF. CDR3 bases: TGTGCCAGCAGCCCTCCGGACAGGGCCACCGGGGAGCTGTTTTTT.

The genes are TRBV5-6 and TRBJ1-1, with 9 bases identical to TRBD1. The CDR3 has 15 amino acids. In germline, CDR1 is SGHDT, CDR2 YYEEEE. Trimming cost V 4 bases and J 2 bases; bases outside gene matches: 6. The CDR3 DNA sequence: TGTGCCAGCAGCCCAAACAGGGGGCTAAACACTGAAGCTTTCTTT. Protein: CASSPNRGLNTEAFF.

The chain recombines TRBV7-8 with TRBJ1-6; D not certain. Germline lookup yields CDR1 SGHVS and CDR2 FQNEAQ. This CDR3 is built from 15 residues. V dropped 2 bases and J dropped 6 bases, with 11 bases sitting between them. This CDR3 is CASSLNGEGNSPLHF. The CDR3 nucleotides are TGTGCCAGCAGCTTAAATGGTGAGGGTAATTCACCCCTCCACTTT.

In DNA form, the CDR3 reads TGTGCCTGGAGTGTAGGAGGGACAGGTAATTCACCCCTCCACTTT. Residues: CAWSVGGTGNSPLHF. The chain carries TRBV30 and TRBJ1-6, with 8 nucleotides matching TRBD1. Germline V CDR1 and CDR2: GTSNPN, SVGIG (reference sequence). V lost 0 bases to trimming and J lost 6 bases; unmatched junction nucleotides: 4. This CDR3 comprises 15 residues. Together with reference TRBV30 and TRBJ1-6, the CDR3 gives the full variable domain: SQTIHQWPATLVQPVGSPLSLECTVEGTSNPNLYWYRQAAGRGLQLLFYSVGIGQISSEVPQNLSASRPQDRQFILSSKKLLLSDSGFYLCAWSVGGTGNSPLHFGNGTRLTVT.

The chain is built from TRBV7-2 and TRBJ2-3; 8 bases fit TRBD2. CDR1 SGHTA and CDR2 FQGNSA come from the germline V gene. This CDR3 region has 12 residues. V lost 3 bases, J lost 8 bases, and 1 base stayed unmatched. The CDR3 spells CASSFGTSTQYF. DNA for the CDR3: TGTGCCAGCAGCTTCGGGACTAGTACGCAGTATTTT.

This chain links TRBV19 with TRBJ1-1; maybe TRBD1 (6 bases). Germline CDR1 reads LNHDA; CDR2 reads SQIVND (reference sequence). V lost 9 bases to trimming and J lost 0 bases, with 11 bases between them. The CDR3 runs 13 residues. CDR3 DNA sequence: TGTGCCAGAACGGGACAAATGAACACTGAAGCTTTCTTT. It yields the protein CARTGQMNTEAFF. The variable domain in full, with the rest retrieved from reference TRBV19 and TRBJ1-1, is DGGITQSPKYLFRKEGQNVTLSCEQNLNHDAMYWYRQDPGQGLRLIYYSQIVNDFQKGDIAEGYSVSREKKESFPLTVTSAQKNPTAFYLCARTGQMNTEAFFGQGTRLTVV.

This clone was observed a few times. The CDR3 nucleotides are TGTGCCAGCAGTCATACAGGGGGCCTGAGGGCCTACGAGCAGTACTTC. Its translation is CASSHTGGLRAYEQYF. The J gene is TRBJ2-7, the V gene TRBV2; 9 bases agree with TRBD1. V was pared by 5 bases and J by 2 bases, with 10 bases of the junction left unmatched. Germline loops: CDR1 SNHLY, CDR2 FYNNEI. CDR3 length: 16 residues.

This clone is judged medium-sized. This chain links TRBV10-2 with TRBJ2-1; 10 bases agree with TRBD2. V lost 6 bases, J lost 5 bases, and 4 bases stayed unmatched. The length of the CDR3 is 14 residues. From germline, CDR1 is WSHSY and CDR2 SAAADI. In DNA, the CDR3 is TGCGCCAGCAGGGTAGCGGGGGGAAACAATGAGCAGTTCTTC. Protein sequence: CASRVAGGNNEQFF.

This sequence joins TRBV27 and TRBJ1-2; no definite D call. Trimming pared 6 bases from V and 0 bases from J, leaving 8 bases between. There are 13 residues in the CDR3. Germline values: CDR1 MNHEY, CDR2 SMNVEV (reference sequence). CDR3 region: CASSPGPNYGYTF. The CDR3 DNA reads TGTGCCAGCAGCCCAGGCCCTAACTATGGCTACACCTTC.

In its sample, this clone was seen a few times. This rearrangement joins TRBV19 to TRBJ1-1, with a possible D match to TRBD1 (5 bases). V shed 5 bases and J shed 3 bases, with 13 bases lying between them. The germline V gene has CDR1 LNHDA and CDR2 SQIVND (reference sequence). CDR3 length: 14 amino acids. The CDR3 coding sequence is TGTGCCAGTAGTGCCTCAGGGTGGGACACTGAAGCTTTCTTT. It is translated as CASSASGWDTEAFF.

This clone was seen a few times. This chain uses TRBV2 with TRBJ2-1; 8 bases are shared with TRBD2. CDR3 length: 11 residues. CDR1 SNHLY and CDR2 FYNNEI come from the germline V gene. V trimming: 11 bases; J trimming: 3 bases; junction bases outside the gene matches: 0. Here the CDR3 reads CAGTSYNEQFF. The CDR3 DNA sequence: TGTGCCGGGACTAGCTACAATGAGCAGTTCTTC.

CDR3 DNA: TGTGCCAGCAGCTTGGCCGGACGGGGGAGCTCCTACAATGAGCAGTTCTTC. Amino acids: CASSLAGRGSSYNEQFF. The V call is TRBV5-4, the J call TRBJ2-1; possible D gene TRBD2, 6 bases. There are 17 residues in the CDR3. Germline CDR1 reads SGHNT; CDR2 reads YYREEE (reference sequence). V dropped 0 bases and J dropped 0 bases, with 13 bases sitting between them.

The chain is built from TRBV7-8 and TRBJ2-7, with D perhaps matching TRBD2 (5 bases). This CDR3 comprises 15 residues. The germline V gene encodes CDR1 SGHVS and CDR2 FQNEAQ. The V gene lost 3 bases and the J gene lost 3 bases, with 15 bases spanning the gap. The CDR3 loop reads CASSFGQRDYYEQYF. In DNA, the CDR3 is TGTGCCAGCAGCTTTGGGCAGAGGGATTACTACGAGCAGTACTTC.

The CDR3 protein is CASSFLAGGPYF. CDR3 bases: TGTGCCAGCAGCTTTCTAGCGGGGGGGCCGTACTTC. The V gene is TRBV13, the J gene TRBJ2-7; TRBD2 matches 12 bases. Germline CDR1 is PRHDT and CDR2 is FYEKMQ (reference sequence). The V gene end was trimmed by 3 bases and the J gene end by 12 bases; junction bases not matched to a gene: 3. This CDR3 has 12 residues.

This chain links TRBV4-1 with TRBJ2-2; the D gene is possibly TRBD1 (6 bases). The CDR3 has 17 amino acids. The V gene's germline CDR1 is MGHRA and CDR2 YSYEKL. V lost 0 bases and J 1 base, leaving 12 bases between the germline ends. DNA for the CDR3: TGCGCCAGCAGCCAAGAGGAAGCCAGGGGGAACACCGGGGAGCTGTTTTTT. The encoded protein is CASSQEEARGNTGELFF.

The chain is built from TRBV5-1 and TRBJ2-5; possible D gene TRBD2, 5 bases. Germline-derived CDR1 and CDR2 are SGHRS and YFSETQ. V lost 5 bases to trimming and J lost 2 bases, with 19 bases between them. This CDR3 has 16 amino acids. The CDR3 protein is CASRPGLRAVQETQYF. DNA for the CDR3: TGCGCCAGCAGACCGGGGTTACGGGCCGTTCAAGAGACCCAGTACTTC.

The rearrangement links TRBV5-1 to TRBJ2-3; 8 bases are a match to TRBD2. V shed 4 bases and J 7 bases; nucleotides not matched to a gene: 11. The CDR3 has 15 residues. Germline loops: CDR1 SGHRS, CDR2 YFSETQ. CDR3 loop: CASSVARGGGYTQYF. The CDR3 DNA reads TGCGCCAGCAGCGTAGCTCGGGGGGGAGGATATACGCAGTATTTT.

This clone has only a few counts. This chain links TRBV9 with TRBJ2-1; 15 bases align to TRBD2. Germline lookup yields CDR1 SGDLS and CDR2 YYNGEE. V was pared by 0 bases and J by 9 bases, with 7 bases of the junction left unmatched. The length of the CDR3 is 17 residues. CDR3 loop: CASSVDYGTSGRREQFF. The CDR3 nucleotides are TGTGCCAGCAGCGTAGACTATGGGACTAGCGGGAGGCGTGAGCAGTTCTTC.